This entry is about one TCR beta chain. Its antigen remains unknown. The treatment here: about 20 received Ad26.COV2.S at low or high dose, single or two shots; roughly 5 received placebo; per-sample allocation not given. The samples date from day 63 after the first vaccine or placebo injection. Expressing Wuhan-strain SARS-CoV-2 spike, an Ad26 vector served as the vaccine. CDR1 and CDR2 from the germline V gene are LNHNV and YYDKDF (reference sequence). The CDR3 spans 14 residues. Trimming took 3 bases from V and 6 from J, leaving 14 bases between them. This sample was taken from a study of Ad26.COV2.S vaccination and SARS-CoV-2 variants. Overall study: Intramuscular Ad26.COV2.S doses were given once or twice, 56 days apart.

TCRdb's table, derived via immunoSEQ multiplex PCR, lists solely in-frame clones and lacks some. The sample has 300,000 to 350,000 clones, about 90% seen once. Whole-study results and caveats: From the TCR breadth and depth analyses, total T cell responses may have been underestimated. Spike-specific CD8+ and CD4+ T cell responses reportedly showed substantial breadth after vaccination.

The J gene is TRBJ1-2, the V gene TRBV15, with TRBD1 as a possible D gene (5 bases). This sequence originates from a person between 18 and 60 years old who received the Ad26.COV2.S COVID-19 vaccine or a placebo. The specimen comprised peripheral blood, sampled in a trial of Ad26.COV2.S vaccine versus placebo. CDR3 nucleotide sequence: TGTGCCACCAGCAGCCGAGGGACCGACCATGGCTACACCTTC. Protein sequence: CATSSRGTDHGYTF.